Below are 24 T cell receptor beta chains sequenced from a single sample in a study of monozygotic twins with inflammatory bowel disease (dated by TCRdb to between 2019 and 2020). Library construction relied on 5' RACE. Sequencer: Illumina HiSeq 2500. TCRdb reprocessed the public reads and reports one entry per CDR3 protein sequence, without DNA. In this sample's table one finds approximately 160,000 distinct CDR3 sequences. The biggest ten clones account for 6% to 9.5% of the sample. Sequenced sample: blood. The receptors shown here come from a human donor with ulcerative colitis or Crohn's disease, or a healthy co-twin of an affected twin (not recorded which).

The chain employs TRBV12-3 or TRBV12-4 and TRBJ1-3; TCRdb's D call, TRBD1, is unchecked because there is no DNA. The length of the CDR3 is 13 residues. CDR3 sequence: CASSRTGRNTIYF.

CDR3 sequence: CASSLGRQGKLFF. The genes are TRBV7-3 and TRBJ1-4. The CDR3 spans 13 residues. CDR1 and CDR2 from the germline V gene are SGHTA and FQGTGA. Complete variable domain (other parts from reference TRBV7-3 and TRBJ1-4): GAGVSQTPSNKVTEKGKYVELRCDPISGHTALYWYRQSLGQGPEFLIYFQGTGAADDSGLPNDRFFAVRPEGSVSTLKIQRTERGDSAVYLCASSLGRQGKLFFGSGTQLSVL.

CDR3 region: CASSFARGYEQYF. The chain recombines TRBV12-3 or TRBV12-4 with TRBJ2-7; TCRdb calls TRBD1, which cannot be checked without DNA. CDR3 length: 13 amino acids.

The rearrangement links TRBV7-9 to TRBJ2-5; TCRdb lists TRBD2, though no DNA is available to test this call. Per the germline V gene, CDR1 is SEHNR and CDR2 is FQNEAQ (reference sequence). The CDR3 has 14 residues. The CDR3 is CASSSGTSSETQYF.

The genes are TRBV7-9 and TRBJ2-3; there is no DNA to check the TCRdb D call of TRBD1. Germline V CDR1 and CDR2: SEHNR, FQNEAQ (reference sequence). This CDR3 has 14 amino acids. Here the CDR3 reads CATPGGPGADTQYF.

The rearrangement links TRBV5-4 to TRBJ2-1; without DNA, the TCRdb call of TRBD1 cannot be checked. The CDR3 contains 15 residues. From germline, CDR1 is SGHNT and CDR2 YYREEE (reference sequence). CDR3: CASKQGQTGHNEQFF. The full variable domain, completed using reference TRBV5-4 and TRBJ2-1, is ETGVTQSPTHLIKTRGQQVTLRCSSQSGHNTVSWYQQALGQGPQFIFQYYREEENGRGNFPPRFSGLQFPNYSSELNVNALELDDSALYLCASKQGQTGHNEQFFGPGTRLTVL.

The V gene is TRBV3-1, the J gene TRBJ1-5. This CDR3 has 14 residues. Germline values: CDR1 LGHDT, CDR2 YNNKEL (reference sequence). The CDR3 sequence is CASSQGVRNQPQHF.

Here the CDR3 reads CASSLLAGGPGEQYF. The rearrangement links TRBV7-6 to TRBJ2-7; absent DNA, TCRdb's TRBD2 call cannot be checked. This CDR3 region has 15 residues. Germline loops: CDR1 SGHVS, CDR2 FNYEAQ. Full variable domain (rest looked up from reference TRBV7-6 and TRBJ2-7): GAGVSQSPRYKVTKRGQDVALRCDPISGHVSLYWYRQALGQGPEFLTYFNYEAQQDKSGLPNDRFSAERPEGSISTLTIQRTEQRDSAMYRCASSLLAGGPGEQYFGPGTRLTVT.

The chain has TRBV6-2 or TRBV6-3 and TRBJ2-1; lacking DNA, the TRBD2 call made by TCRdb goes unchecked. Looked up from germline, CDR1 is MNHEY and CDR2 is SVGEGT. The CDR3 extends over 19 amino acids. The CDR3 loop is CASSLHLTSGGPIYNEQFF.

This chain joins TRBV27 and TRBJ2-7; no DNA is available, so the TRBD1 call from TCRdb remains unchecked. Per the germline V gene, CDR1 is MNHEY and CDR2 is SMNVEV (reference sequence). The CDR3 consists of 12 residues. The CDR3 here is CASSSGTGEQYF.

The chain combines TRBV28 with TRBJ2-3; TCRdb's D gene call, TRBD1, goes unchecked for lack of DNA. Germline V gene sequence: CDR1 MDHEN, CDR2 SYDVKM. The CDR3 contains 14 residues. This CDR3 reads CATRGGTGSDTQYF.

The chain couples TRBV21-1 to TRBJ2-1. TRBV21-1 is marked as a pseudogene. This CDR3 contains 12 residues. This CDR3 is CASSRNDNEQFF.

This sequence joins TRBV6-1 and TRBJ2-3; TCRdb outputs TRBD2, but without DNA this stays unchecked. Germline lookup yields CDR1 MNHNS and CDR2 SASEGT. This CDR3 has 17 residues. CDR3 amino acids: CASSPDLTLEAGDTQYF.

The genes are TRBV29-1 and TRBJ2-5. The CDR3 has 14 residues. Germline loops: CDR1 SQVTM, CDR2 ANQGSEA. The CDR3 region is CSVGGILSRETQYF. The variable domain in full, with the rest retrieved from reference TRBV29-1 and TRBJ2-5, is SAVISQKPSRDICQRGTSLTIQCQVDSQVTMMFWYRQQPGQSLTLIATANQGSEATYESGFVIDKFPISRPNLTFSTLTVSNMSPEDSSIYLCSVGGILSRETQYFGPGTRLLVL.

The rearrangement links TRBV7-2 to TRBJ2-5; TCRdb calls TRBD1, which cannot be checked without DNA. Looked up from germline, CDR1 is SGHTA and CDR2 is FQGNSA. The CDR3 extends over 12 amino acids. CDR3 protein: CASSRGVETQYF. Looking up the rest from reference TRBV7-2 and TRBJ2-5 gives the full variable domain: GAGVSQSPSNKVTEKGKDVELRCDPISGHTALYWYRQSLGQGLEFLIYFQGNSAPDKSGLPSDRFSAERTGGSVSTLTIQRTQQEDSAVYLCASSRGVETQYFGPGTRLLVL.

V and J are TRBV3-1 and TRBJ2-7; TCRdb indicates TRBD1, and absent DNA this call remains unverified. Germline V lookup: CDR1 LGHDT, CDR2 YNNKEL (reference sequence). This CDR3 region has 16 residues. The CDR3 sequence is CASSQDETGGVYEQYF.

The CDR3 is CSVPGGTEAFF. The chain uses TRBV20-1 and TRBJ1-1; the D call of TRBD1 rests on TCRdb alone, since no DNA is present to check it. Germline assignment: CDR1 DFQATT and CDR2 SNEGSKA (reference sequence). The CDR3 loop spans 11 amino acids.

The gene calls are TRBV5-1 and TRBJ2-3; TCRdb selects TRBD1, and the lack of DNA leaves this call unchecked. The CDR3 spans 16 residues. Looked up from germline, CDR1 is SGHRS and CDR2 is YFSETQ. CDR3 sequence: CASSSQPGAHTDTQYF.

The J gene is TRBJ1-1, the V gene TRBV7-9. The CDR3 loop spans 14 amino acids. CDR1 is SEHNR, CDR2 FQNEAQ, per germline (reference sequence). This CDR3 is CASSSILGNTEAFF.

The CDR3 sequence is CSARNPGITYEQYF. V gene TRBV20-1 combines with J gene TRBJ2-7; TCRdb proposes TRBD1, but this gene call is untestable without DNA. The CDR3 has 14 amino acids. From germline, CDR1 is DFQATT and CDR2 SNEGSKA (reference sequence).

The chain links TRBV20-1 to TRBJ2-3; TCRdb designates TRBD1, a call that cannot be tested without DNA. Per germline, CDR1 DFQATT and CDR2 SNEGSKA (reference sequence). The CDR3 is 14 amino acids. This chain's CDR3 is CSATTTGATDTQYF.

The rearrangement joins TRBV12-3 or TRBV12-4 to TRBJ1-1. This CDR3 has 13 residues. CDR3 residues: CASSLKLNTEAFF.

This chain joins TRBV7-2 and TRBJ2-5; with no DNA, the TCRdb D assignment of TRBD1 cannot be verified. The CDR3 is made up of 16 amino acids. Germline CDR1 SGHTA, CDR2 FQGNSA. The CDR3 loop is CASSFDQGFLKETQYF. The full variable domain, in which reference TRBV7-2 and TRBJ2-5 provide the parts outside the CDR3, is GAGVSQSPSNKVTEKGKDVELRCDPISGHTALYWYRQSLGQGLEFLIYFQGNSAPDKSGLPSDRFSAERTGGSVSTLTIQRTQQEDSAVYLCASSFDQGFLKETQYFGPGTRLLVL.

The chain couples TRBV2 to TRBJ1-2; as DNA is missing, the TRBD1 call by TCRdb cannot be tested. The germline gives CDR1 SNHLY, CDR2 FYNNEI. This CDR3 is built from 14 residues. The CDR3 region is CASRRTGENYGYTF.